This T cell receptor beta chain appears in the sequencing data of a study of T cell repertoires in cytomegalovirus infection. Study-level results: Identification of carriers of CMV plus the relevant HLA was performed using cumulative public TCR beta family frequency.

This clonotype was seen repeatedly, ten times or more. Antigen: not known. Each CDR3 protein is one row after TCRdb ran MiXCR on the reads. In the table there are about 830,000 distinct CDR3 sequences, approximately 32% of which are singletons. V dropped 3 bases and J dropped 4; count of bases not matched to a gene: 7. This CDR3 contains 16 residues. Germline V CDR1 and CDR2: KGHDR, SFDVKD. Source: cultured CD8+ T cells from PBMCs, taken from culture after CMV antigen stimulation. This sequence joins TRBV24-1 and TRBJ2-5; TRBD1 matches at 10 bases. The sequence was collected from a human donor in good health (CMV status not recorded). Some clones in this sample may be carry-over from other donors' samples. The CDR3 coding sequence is TGTGCCACCAGTGATGAGTCCGGGACAGGGGTAGAGACCCAGTACTTC. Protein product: CATSDESGTGVETQYF.